This passage covers 20 T cell receptor beta chains from one sample sequenced in a study of T cell responses to AZD1222 COVID-19 vaccine. Clones were read by immunoSEQ multiplex PCR, and TCRdb kept only the in-frame ones, dropping some. The sample records around 120,000 clones, roughly 88% being singletons. The sample was peripheral blood, taken 28 days after the second AZD1222 dose. Receptors originate from an adult who received the AZD1222 COVID-19 vaccine.

This clone was counted only a few times. This CDR3 reads CASSYRTGTYEQYF. Here the CDR3 DNA reads TGTGCCAGCAGCTATCGGACAGGGACCTACGAGCAGTACTTC. The rearrangement uses TRBV11-2 and TRBJ2-7; 8 bases are shared with TRBD1. The junction had 4 bases not matched to a gene; V was cut back by 4 bases and J by 2 bases. The CDR3 sequence is 14 residues long. Germline lookup yields CDR1 SGHAT and CDR2 FQNNGV.

The chain couples TRBV6-5 to TRBJ1-6, with a tentative D call TRBD1 (5 bases). CDR3 length: 14 residues. Per germline, CDR1 MNHEY and CDR2 SVGAGI. V was cut by 2 bases and J by 7 bases, with 9 bases left in between. The CDR3 region has the DNA TGTGCCAGCAGTTACGACAGTCTCAATTCACCCCTCCACTTT. This encodes CASSYDSLNSPLHF.

This chain connects TRBV6-5 to TRBJ2-3, with D perhaps being TRBD1 or TRBD2 (5 bases each). The CDR3 is 15 residues long. The V and J ends lost 0 bases and 4 bases respectively, with 11 bases between them. Germline V lookup: CDR1 MNHEY, CDR2 SVGAGI. The CDR3: CASSYSGPRADTQYF. The CDR3 nucleotides read TGTGCCAGCAGTTACTCGGGGCCGCGGGCAGATACGCAGTATTTT.

V usage is TRBV4-1 and J usage is TRBJ2-3; no reliable D call. Trimming took 3 bases from V and 8 from J, leaving 15 bases between them. The CDR3 consists of 14 residues. CDR1 and CDR2 from the germline V gene are MGHRA and YSYEKL. The CDR3, as DNA: TGCGCCAGCAGCCAGATTGCCGGCATAGGTACGCAGTATTTT. Its translation: CASSQIAGIGTQYF.

In DNA, the CDR3 is TGTGCCAGCAGTTACCCAGGACAGCGAGGGTCGACTGAAGCTTTCTTT. As protein: CASSYPGQRGSTEAFF. The chain employs TRBV6-2 or TRBV6-3 and TRBJ1-1, with a tentative D call TRBD1 (6 bases). The CDR3 runs to 16 residues. Trimming took 2 bases from V and 5 from J, leaving 18 bases between them. Germline V CDR1 and CDR2: MNHEY, SVGEGT.

The V call is TRBV5-1, the J call TRBJ1-2, with D unresolved. The germline V gene has CDR1 SGHRS and CDR2 YFSETQ. This CDR3 has 16 residues. The V end lost 0 bases, the J end lost 3 bases, and 15 bases lay between the germline ends. The CDR3, as DNA: TGCGCCAGCAGCTTGGCCGCTCTGGGGTCTGACTATGGCTACACCTTC. Translating gives CASSLAALGSDYGYTF.

The chain carries TRBV4-3 and TRBJ2-7; TRBD1 or TRBD2 may be the D gene (5 bases each). The V end was cut by 0 bases, the J end by 2 bases, with 11 bases between. Germline values: CDR1 LGHNA, CDR2 YSLEER. The CDR3 sequence is 15 residues long. The CDR3: CASSQDRGGPYEQYF. CDR3 sequence (DNA): TGCGCCAGCAGCCAAGATCGGGGCGGACCCTACGAGCAGTACTTC.

This clone has just a few counts. The J gene is TRBJ1-1, the V gene TRBV5-6, with unresolved D. The CDR3 has 14 residues. Trimming cost V 0 bases and J 1 base, with 7 bases left between them. CDR1 SGHDT and CDR2 YYEEEE come from the germline V gene. For the CDR3, the DNA is TGTGCCAGCAGCTTGGGCCAGTCGAACACTGAAGCTTTCTTT. Protein sequence: CASSLGQSNTEAFF.

CDR3 amino acids: CASSGQNQPQHF. The CDR3 nucleotides are TGTGCCAGCAGCGGCCAAAATCAGCCCCAGCATTTT. The chain is built from TRBV7-6 and TRBJ1-5; the D is unclear. Looked up from germline, CDR1 is SGHVS and CDR2 is FNYEAQ. The CDR3 covers 12 residues. Trimming removed 5 bases at V and 4 bases at J, with 6 bases between.

The rearrangement joins TRBV6-5 to TRBJ2-3; D might be TRBD1 (5 bases). The CDR3 contains 15 residues. Trimming shortened V by 4 bases and J by 5 bases, and 16 bases separated the two germline ends. Germline V lookup: CDR1 MNHEY, CDR2 SVGAGI. CDR3 DNA: TGTGCCAGCAGTTCATCTCCCTTTCAGGGAGATACGCAGTATTTT. Its translation is CASSSSPFQGDTQYF.

The rearrangement uses TRBV7-2 and TRBJ1-4; D unclear. CDR3 length equals 13 residues. Trimming removed 6 bases from V and 6 bases from J, with 11 bases in between. Germline-derived CDR1 and CDR2 are SGHTA and FQGNSA. The CDR3 loop is CASRTGLDEKLFF. The CDR3 nucleotides are TGTGCCAGCAGAACGGGGTTGGATGAAAAACTGTTTTTT.

The rearrangement links TRBV6-5 to TRBJ1-1, with no clear D. Germline loops: CDR1 MNHEY, CDR2 SVGAGI. V shed 6 bases and J shed 0 bases, with 8 bases lying between them. The CDR3 extends over 13 amino acids. CDR3 DNA sequence: TGTGCCAGCAGCTTCCTTATGAACACTGAAGCTTTCTTT. Residues: CASSFLMNTEAFF.

The rearrangement links TRBV5-4 to TRBJ1-2; no firm D call. This CDR3 is built from 13 residues. Trimming cost V 0 bases and J 5 bases, with 8 bases left between them. Germline V gene lookup returns CDR1 SGHNT and CDR2 YYREEE (reference sequence). CDR3 region: CASSLDGMYGYTF. CDR3 sequence (DNA): TGTGCCAGCAGCTTGGACGGCATGTATGGCTACACCTTC. The whole variable domain, filled in from reference TRBV5-4 and TRBJ1-2, reads ETGVTQSPTHLIKTRGQQVTLRCSSQSGHNTVSWYQQALGQGPQFIFQYYREEENGRGNFPPRFSGLQFPNYSSELNVNALELDDSALYLCASSLDGMYGYTFGSGTRLTVV.

The rearrangement links TRBV27 to TRBJ2-7; unclear D gene. Germline CDR1 and CDR2: MNHEY and SMNVEV (reference sequence). V lost 5 bases, J lost 4 bases, and 12 bases lay in between. The CDR3 covers 13 residues. CDR3 amino acids: CASSPTQWYEQYF. The CDR3 DNA reads TGTGCCAGCAGTCCTACCCAATGGTACGAGCAGTACTTC.

This clone was observed a single time. The chain uses TRBV10-2 and TRBJ1-1; TRBD1 aligns across 10 bases. CDR1 is WSHSY and CDR2 is SAAADI in the germline V gene. V shed 2 bases and J 0 bases; nucleotides not matched to a gene: 3. The length of the CDR3 is 16 residues. CDR3 in DNA: TGCGCCAGCAGTGAGAGGGACAGGGGAGTGAACACTGAAGCTTTCTTT. Translated, it gives CASSERDRGVNTEAFF.

The V gene is TRBV7-9, the J gene TRBJ2-2; 15 bases align to TRBD2. Per germline, CDR1 SEHNR and CDR2 FQNEAQ (reference sequence). The CDR3 is 19 amino acids. The junction had 13 bases not matched to a gene; V was cut back by 5 bases and J by 6 bases. For the CDR3, the DNA is TGTGCCAGCAGCAACACGGCGGGACTAGCGGGGGGCACCGCCGGGGAGCTGTTTTTT. It codes for CASSNTAGLAGGTAGELFF.

This chain joins TRBV5-1 and TRBJ2-3; D is unclear. The germline CDR1 and CDR2 sequences are SGHRS and YFSETQ. CDR3 length: 15 residues. V dropped 0 bases and J dropped 2 bases, with 10 bases sitting between them. The DNA for the CDR3 is TGCGCCAGCAGCTTGGCCGGAGACCACACAGATACGCAGTATTTT. It is translated as CASSLAGDHTDTQYF.

The CDR3 loop reads CASSKDRDYGYTF. The CDR3 bases are TGTGCCAGCAGTAAAGACAGAGACTATGGCTACACCTTC. V and J are TRBV12-3 or TRBV12-4 and TRBJ1-2; perhaps TRBD1 as D (5 bases). The ends were cut back, 5 bases at V and 3 bases at J, with 10 bases in the middle. The CDR3 sequence is 13 residues long.

V is TRBV7-2 and J is TRBJ1-6; 7 bases are shared with TRBD1. The germline V gene encodes CDR1 SGHTA and CDR2 FQGNSA. CDR3 length: 13 amino acids. V shed 5 bases, J shed 13 bases, and the junction held 8 bases outside the gene matches. Here the CDR3 reads CASSPGQIQPLHF. CDR3 DNA sequence: TGTGCCAGCAGCCCGGGACAGATCCAGCCCCTCCACTTT.

This rearrangement joins TRBV5-8 to TRBJ1-2; 8 nucleotides align to TRBD1. This CDR3 has 15 residues. Germline assignment: CDR1 SGHTS and CDR2 YDEGEE. After removal of 3 bases from V and 0 bases from J, the junction contained 4 bases not matched to a gene. The CDR3 coding sequence is TGTGCCAGCAGCTCGGGACAGGAGCCTAACTATGGCTACACCTTC. Amino acids: CASSSGQEPNYGYTF.